This TCR beta chain was recovered during a study of tumor-infiltrating lymphocytes in oesophageal squamous cell carcinoma. TCRdb ran MiXCR on the PCR reads and lists one entry per CDR3 protein. Here the sample spans under 20,000 distinct CDR3 sequences, roughly half being singletons. By share, this clonotype ranks as medium-sized (0.01 to 0.1%). The germline V gene encodes CDR1 SGHNT and CDR2 YYREEE (reference sequence). V lost 4 bases to trimming and J lost 4 bases; unmatched junction nucleotides: 6. CDR3 length: 15 amino acids. The specimen was esophageal tumor tissue. The chain joins TRBV5-4 to TRBJ1-4; 8 bases fit TRBD1. The receptor's source is a female donor with esophageal squamous cell carcinoma. CDR3 sequence reads: CASSGDRRVNEKLFF. The CDR3 coding sequence is TGTGCCAGCAGCGGGGACAGGCGAGTTAATGAAAAACTGTTTTTT.